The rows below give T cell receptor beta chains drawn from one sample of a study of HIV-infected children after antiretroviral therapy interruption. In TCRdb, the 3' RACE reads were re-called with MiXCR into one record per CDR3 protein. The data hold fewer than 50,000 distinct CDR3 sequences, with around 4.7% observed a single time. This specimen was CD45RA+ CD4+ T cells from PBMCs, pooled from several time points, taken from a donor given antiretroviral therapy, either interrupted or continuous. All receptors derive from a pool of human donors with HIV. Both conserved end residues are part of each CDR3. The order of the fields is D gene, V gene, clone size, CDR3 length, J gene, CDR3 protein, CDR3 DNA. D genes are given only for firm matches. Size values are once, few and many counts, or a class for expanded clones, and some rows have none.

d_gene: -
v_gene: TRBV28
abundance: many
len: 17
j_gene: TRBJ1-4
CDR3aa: CASSHPPRTQKPEKLFF
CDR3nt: TGTGCCAGCAGCCACCCCCCCCGGACCCAGAAACCGGAAAAACTGTTTTTT

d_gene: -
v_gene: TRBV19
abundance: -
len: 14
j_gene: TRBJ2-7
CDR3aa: CASSPGPSTYEQYF
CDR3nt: TGTGCCAGTAGTCCAGGGCCGTCAACCTACGAGCAGTACTTC

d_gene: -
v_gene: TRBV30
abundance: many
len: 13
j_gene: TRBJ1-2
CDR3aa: CAWSVRTANGYTF
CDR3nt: TGTGCCTGGAGTGTACGGACAGCCAATGGCTACACCTTC

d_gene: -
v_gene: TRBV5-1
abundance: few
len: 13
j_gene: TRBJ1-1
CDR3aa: CASSSVTNTEAFF
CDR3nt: TGCGCCAGCAGCTCAGTTACGAACACTGAAGCTTTCTTT

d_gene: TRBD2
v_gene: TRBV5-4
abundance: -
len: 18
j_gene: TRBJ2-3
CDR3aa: CASSLGSSGGLRTDTQYF
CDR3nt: TGTGCCAGCAGCTTGGGTTCTAGCGGGGGACTAAGGACAGATACGCAGTATTTT

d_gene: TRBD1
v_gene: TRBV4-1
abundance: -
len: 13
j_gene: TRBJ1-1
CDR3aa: CASSQGQRSEAFF
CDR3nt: TGCGCCAGCAGCCAGGGACAGCGTAGTGAAGCTTTCTTT

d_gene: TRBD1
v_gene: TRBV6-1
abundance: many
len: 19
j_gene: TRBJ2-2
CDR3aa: CASSQPGTAVNPNTGELFF
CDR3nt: TGTGCCAGCAGTCAACCCGGGACAGCCGTAAACCCGAACACCGGGGAGCTGTTTTTT

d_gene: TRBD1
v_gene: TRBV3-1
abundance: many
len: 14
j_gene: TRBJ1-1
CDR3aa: CASSPQGANTEAFF
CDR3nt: TGTGCCAGCAGCCCACAGGGGGCCAACACTGAAGCTTTCTTT

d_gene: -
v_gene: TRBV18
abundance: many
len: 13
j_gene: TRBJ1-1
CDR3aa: CASSTDGTTEAFF
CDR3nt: TGTGCCAGCTCAACGGACGGGACCACTGAAGCTTTCTTT

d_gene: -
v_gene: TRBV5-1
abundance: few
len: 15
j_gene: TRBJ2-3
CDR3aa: CASSLPAGPTDTQYF
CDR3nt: TGCGCCAGCAGCCTCCCCGCGGGTCCCACAGATACGCAGTATTTT

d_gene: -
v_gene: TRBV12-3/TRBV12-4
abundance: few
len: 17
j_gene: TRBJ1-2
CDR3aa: CASSLAGWGKTFYGYTF
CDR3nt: TGTGCCAGCAGTTTAGCAGGGTGGGGCAAGACATTTTATGGCTACACCTTC

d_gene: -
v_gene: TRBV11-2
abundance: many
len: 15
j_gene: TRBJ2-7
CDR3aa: CASSLSIWTAREQYF
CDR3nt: TGTGCCAGCAGCTTATCTATATGGACAGCTCGCGAGCAGTACTTC

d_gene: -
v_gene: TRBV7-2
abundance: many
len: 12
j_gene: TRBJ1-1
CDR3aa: CASSFGTGRAFF
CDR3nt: TGTGCCAGCAGCTTCGGGACCGGGAGAGCTTTCTTT

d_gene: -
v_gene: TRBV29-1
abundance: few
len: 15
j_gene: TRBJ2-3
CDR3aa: CSVDVSGYSTDTQYF
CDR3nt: TGCAGCGTTGATGTGAGCGGTTATAGCACAGATACGCAGTATTTT

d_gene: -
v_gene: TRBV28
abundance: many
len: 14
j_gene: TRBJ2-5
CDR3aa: CASKVGGRRETQYF
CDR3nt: TGTGCCAGCAAGGTCGGGGGGCGCCGAGAGACCCAGTACTTC

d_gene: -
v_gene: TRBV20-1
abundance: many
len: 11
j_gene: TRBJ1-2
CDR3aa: CSARPPSGFTF
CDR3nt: TGCAGTGCTAGGCCCCCCAGTGGATTCACCTTC

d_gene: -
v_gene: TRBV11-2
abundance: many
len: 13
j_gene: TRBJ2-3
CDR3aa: CASSRLITDTQYF
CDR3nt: TGTGCCAGCAGCCGTCTTATCACAGATACGCAGTATTTT

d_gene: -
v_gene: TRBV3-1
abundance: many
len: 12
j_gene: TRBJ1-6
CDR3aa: CASSQFEAPLHF
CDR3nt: TGTGCCAGCAGCCAGTTTGAAGCACCCCTCCACTTT

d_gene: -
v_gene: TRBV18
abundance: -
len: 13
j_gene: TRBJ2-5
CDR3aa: CASSPRSGETQYF
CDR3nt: TGTGCCAGCTCACCCAGGTCAGGAGAGACCCAGTACTTC

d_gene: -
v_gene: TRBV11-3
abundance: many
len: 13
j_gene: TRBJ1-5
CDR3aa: CASSRDSNQPQHF
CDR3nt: TGTGCCAGCAGCCGGGACAGCAATCAGCCCCAGCATTTT

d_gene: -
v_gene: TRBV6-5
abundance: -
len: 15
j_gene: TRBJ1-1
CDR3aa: CASRRLQQGGTEAFF
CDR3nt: TGTGCCAGCAGGAGATTGCAACAGGGCGGCACTGAAGCTTTCTTT

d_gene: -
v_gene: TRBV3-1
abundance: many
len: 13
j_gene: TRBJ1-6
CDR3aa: CASSQGMNSPLHF
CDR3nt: TGTGCCAGCAGCCAGGGGATGAATTCACCCCTCCACTTT

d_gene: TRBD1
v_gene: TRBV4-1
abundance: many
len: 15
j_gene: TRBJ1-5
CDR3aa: CASSPQGGSNQPQHF
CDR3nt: TGCGCCAGCAGCCCTCAGGGGGGGAGCAATCAGCCCCAGCATTTT

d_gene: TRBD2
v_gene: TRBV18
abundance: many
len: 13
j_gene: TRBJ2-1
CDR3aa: CASSPAGVDEQFF
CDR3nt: TGTGCCAGCTCACCCGCGGGGGTGGATGAGCAGTTCTTC

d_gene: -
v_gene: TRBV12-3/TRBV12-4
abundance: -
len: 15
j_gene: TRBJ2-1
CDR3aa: CASSLPPNAYNEQFF
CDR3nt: TGTGCCAGCAGTTTACCCCCGAACGCCTACAATGAGCAGTTCTTC

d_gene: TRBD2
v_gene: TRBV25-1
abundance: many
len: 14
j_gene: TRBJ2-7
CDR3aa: CASSPAGASYEQYF
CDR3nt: TGTGCCAGCAGCCCAGCGGGGGCCTCCTACGAGCAGTACTTC

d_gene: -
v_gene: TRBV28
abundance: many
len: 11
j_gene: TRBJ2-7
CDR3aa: CASSLLGEQYF
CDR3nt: TGTGCCAGCAGTTTACTGGGAGAGCAGTACTTC

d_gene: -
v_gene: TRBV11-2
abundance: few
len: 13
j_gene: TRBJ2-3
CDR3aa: CASSLRVEDTQYF
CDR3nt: TGTGCCAGCAGCTTGAGGGTGGAAGATACGCAGTATTTT

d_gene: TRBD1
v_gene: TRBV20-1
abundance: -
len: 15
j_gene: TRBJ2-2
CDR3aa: CSARDQGQGSGELFF
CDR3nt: TGCAGTGCTAGAGATCAGGGACAGGGGTCCGGGGAGCTGTTTTTT

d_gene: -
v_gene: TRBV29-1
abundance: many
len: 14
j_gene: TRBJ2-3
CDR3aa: CSVGGDSGTDTQYF
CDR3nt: TGCAGCGTCGGAGGGGACAGCGGCACAGATACGCAGTATTTT

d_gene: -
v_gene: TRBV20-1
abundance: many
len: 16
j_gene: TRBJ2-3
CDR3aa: CSARDPGSSRPDTQYF
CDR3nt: TGCAGTGCTAGAGATCCCGGGTCTAGTCGCCCAGATACGCAGTATTTT

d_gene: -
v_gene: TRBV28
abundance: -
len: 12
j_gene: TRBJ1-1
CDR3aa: CASSPLHTEAFF
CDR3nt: TGTGCCAGCAGTCCCCTACACACTGAAGCTTTCTTT

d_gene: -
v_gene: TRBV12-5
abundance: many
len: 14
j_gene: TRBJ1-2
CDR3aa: CASGSGLGNYGYTF
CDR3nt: TGTGCTAGTGGTTCGGGGCTCGGGAACTATGGCTACACCTTC

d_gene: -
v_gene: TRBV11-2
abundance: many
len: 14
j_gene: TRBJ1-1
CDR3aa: CASSSRDGGTEAFF
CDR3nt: TGTGCCAGCAGCTCCAGAGACGGGGGGACTGAAGCTTTCTTT

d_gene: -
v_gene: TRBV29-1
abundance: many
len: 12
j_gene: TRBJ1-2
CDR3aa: CSVASGVDGYTF
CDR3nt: TGCAGCGTTGCATCAGGGGTCGATGGCTACACCTTC

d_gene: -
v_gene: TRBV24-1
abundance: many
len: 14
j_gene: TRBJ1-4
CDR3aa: CATSDSRSPEKLFF
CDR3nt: TGTGCCACCAGTGATTCAAGGTCCCCGGAAAAACTGTTTTTT

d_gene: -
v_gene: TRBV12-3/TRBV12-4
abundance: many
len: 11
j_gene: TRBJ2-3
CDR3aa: CASSFTDTQYF
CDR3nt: TGTGCCAGCAGTTTCACAGATACGCAGTATTTT

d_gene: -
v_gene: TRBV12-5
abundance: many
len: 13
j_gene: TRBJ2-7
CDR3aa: CASREDSVYEQYF
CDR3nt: TGTGCTAGTAGAGAGGACAGTGTCTACGAGCAGTACTTC

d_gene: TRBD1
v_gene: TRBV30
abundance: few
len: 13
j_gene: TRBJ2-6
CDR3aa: CAWGTAGANVLTF
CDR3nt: TGTGCCTGGGGGACAGCTGGGGCCAACGTCCTGACTTTC

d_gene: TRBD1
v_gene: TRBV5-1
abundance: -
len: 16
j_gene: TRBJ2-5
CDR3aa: CASSLGQGPFQETQYF
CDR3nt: TGCGCCAGCAGCCTAGGACAGGGGCCGTTCCAAGAGACCCAGTACTTC

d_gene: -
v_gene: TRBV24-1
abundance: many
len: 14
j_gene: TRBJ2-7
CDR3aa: CATSTGTPEYEQYF
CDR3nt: TGTGCCACCAGCACCGGGACACCCGAATACGAGCAGTACTTC